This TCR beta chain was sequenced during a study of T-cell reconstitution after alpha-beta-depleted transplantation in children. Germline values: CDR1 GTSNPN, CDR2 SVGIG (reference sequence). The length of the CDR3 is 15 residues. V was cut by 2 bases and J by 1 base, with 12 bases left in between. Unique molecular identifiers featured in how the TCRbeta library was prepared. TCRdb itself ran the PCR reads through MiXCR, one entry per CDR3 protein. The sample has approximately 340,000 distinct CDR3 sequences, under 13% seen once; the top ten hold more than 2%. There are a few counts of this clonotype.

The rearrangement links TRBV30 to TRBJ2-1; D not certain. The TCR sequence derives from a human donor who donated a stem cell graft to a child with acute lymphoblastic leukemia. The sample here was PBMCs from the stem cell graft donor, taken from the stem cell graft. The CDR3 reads CAWSFRGNSYNEQFF. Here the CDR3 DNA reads TGTGCCTGGAGTTTTAGAGGAAATTCCTACAATGAGCAGTTCTTC.